These 12 T cell receptor beta chains share one sample of origin, sequenced in a study of Ad26.COV2.S vaccination and SARS-CoV-2 variants. Treatment denoted: approximately 18 received Ad26.COV2.S at low or high dose, single or two shots; a few received placebo; per-sample allocation not given. All samples were drawn on day 63, counting from the first vaccine or placebo injection. Repertoires were generated with immunoSEQ multiplex PCR, while TCRdb's copy carries only in-frame clones and drops some. The data hold around 320,000 clones, with roughly 84% observed a single time. This specimen consisted of peripheral blood, obtained in a trial of Ad26.COV2.S vaccine versus placebo. The receptor source for this set is a person aged 18-60 years who received the Ad26.COV2.S COVID-19 vaccine or a placebo.

The chain is built from TRBV5-1 and TRBJ1-1; D might be TRBD1 (6 bases). The CDR3 loop spans 14 amino acids. CDR1 is SGHRS, CDR2 YFSETQ, per germline. The ends were cut back, 1 base at V and 5 bases at J, with 12 bases in the middle. This CDR3 reads CASSLQQGRTEAFF. CDR3 sequence (DNA): TGCGCCAGCAGCTTGCAACAGGGTCGGACTGAAGCTTTCTTT.

For this clone: A read error may produce the germline difference seen at one junction end. The V gene is TRBV30, the J gene TRBJ2-7; D may be TRBD1 or TRBD2 (6 bases each). The CDR3 length is 11 residues. Germline CDR1 and CDR2: GTSNPN and SVGIG (reference sequence). The CDR3 nucleotides read TGTGCCTTGAGTGGGGGGCTCGAGCAGTACTTC. It codes for CALSGGLEQYF.

In this sample, this clone turned up a few times. The rearrangement links TRBV19 to TRBJ1-6; 7 bases align to TRBD1. The CDR3 spans 17 residues. Germline V gene sequence: CDR1 LNHDA, CDR2 SQIVND (reference sequence). Germline trimming cut 5 bases from V and 0 bases from J; bases unmatched to any gene: 7. CDR3 coding DNA: TGTGCCAGTAGTGTCTCCGGGACAGTCTCCTATAATTCACCCCTCCACTTT. Translated: CASSVSGTVSYNSPLHF.

The chain joins TRBV6-5 to TRBJ2-5; possibly TRBD1 for D (7 bases). Trimming left V 6 bases short and J 3 bases short, with 14 bases between. The CDR3 length is 14 residues. The germline gives CDR1 MNHEY, CDR2 SVGAGI. CDR3 amino acids: CASSRGGGEETQYF. The CDR3 region has the DNA TGTGCCAGCAGCCGCGGAGGGGGCGAAGAGACCCAGTACTTC.

The rearrangement uses TRBV7-9 and TRBJ2-1; tentative D call: TRBD2 (6 bases). Germline V gene data show CDR1 as SEHNR and CDR2 as FQNEAQ (reference sequence). CDR3 length: 16 residues. With 2 bases removed from V and 7 bases from J, the gap between germline ends came to 18 bases. The CDR3 here is CASSLTQEGLWNEQFF. In DNA, the CDR3 is TGTGCCAGCAGCTTAACCCAGGAGGGCTTGTGGAATGAGCAGTTCTTC.

The rearrangement links TRBV5-1 to TRBJ1-2, with D possibly TRBD1 on 5 matching bases. The CDR3 spans 17 residues. Trimming took off 3 bases at V and 4 bases at J, with 22 bases between the two ends. From germline, CDR1 is SGHRS and CDR2 YFSETQ. The CDR3: CASSYAGGDRAIYGYTF. CDR3 bases: TGCGCCAGCAGCTACGCTGGGGGTGACAGAGCGATCTATGGCTACACCTTC.

There are a few counts of this clone. The rearrangement uses TRBV14 and TRBJ1-5; D is perhaps TRBD1 (5 bases). This CDR3 is built from 13 residues. V lost 0 bases to trimming and J lost 6 bases, with 6 bases between them. CDR1 and CDR2 (germline): SGHDN, FVKESK. The CDR3 DNA sequence: TGTGCCAGCAGCCAAGAGGGGCCTCAGCCCCAGCATTTT. Translated, it gives CASSQEGPQPQHF.

V gene TRBV2 combines with J gene TRBJ1-4; D is unclear. Trimming pared 4 bases from V and 0 bases from J, leaving 12 bases between. Germline V CDR1 and CDR2: SNHLY, FYNNEI. This CDR3 is 16 amino acids long. CDR3 loop: CASSVRQKTTNEKLFF. DNA for the CDR3: TGTGCCAGCAGTGTCCGACAAAAGACAACTAATGAAAAACTGTTTTTT.

The V call is TRBV2, the J call TRBJ1-5, with a tentative D call TRBD1 (6 bases). V was shortened by 7 bases and J by 7 bases, with 20 bases between the two germline ends. The CDR3 sequence is 15 residues long. CDR1 and CDR2 from the germline V gene are SNHLY and FYNNEI. The CDR3 sequence is CASTRVLGGRQPQHF. The CDR3 DNA is TGTGCCAGCACCCGGGTTCTGGGGGGGCGACAGCCCCAGCATTTT.

V gene TRBV15 combines with J gene TRBJ1-2, with D hard to call. CDR3 size: 12 residues. Per germline, CDR1 LNHNV and CDR2 YYDKDF (reference sequence). V was trimmed by 0 bases and J by 8 bases, leaving 7 bases between them. The CDR3 here is CATSRDQGGYTF. The CDR3 DNA reads as TGTGCCACCAGCAGAGATCAAGGAGGCTACACCTTC.

Notes on this clone: The sample carries other DNA sequences with the same CDR3. The chain carries TRBV24-1 and TRBJ2-3; D gene uncertain. The germline gives CDR1 KGHDR, CDR2 SFDVKD. V shed 3 bases and J shed 0 bases, with 6 bases lying between them. The CDR3 is made up of 14 amino acids. The CDR3 sequence is CATSDTDSTDTQYF. The DNA of the CDR3 is TGTGCCACCAGTGATACGGACAGCACAGATACGCAGTATTTT.

V and J are TRBV5-1 and TRBJ2-2, with TRBD1 matching over 7 bases. CDR1 and CDR2 from the germline V gene are SGHRS and YFSETQ. V trimming: 6 bases; J trimming: 0 bases; junction bases outside the gene matches: 2. The CDR3 contains 14 residues. DNA of the CDR3: TGCGCCAGCACCGACAGGGCGAACACCGGGGAGCTGTTTTTT. Protein product: CASTDRANTGELFF.